This T cell receptor (beta chain) was documented in a study of regulatory T cells in long-lasting Graves disease. Study context: Those with persistent Graves' disease had received antithyroid drugs for over 5 years with positive TSH receptor antibodies.

In its sample, this clonotype was seen many times. Its target is not known. According to the study, TCR beta libraries were built with iRepertoire HTBI primers and CDR3-region Arm-PCR. TCRdb re-called the multiplex PCR reads with MiXCR, one entry per CDR3 protein. This sample yields around 500,000 distinct CDR3 sequences, of which about a fifth are seen a single time; roughly 8% belongs to the top ten. The time point is: persistent/refractory GD, antithyroid drugs over 5 years with positive TRAb. The TCR library was made from RNA that had been extracted from PBMCs in TRIzol. The V gene's germline CDR1 is MNHNS and CDR2 SASEGT. The CDR3 runs 12 residues. The germline V and J ends were trimmed by 6 bases and 6 bases, with 12 bases remaining between them. Study results and caveats: With persistent disease, TRBV28, TRBJ1-2 and TRBJ2-5 were the favored segments. Since the sample size was small, accuracy may have been reduced.

Here the sequenced sample was peripheral blood mononuclear cells (PBMCs), taken when the disease was refractory, from a patient treated with antithyroid drugs. The chain recombines TRBV6-1 with TRBJ2-7; D not certain. The receptor's source is a female donor with Graves disease. Here the CDR3 reads CASRGRVGEQYF. CDR3 nucleotides: TGTGCCAGCAGGGGTCGGGTAGGCGAGCAGTACTTC.